This T cell receptor beta chain was observed in a study of shared clonotypes between healthy human individuals. Sequencing was performed with immunoSEQ multiplex PCR; in TCRdb, only in-frame clones are kept and a portion is missing. Among about 500,000 clones listed, more than 70% were seen once. V shed 3 bases, J shed 7 bases, and the junction held 12 bases outside the gene matches. The CDR3 is made up of 16 amino acids. Germline V gene lookup returns CDR1 KGHSH and CDR2 LQKENI. Study-level results: Among donors, the sharing of clonotypes was expected to be influenced by sequencing depth.

For this clone: The antigen is undetermined.

The sequenced material came from PBMCs. The V gene is TRBV18, the J gene TRBJ2-1; TRBD2 matches at 7 bases. The sequence derives from a woman aged 40 to 50 in good health. Some clones in this sample may be carry-over from other donors' samples. CDR3 coding DNA: TGTGCCAGCTCACCTCGAGGCGGGAGTATCGTGAATGAGCAGTTCTTC. Encoded protein: CASSPRGGSIVNEQFF. The full variable domain, in which reference TRBV18 and TRBJ2-1 provide the parts outside the CDR3, is NAGVMQNPRHLVRRRGQEARLRCSPMKGHSHVYWYRQLPEEGLKFMVYLQKENIIDESGMPKERFSAEFPKEGPSILRIQQVVRGDSAAYFCASSPRGGSIVNEQFFGPGTRLTVL.